The T cell receptor beta chain described here comes from a study of T cells in Graves' hyperthyroidism and ophthalmopathy. The PBMCs were taken from about 10 ml of fresh peripheral blood. This clonotype occurred a few times. Germline assignment: CDR1 MNHEY and CDR2 SMNVEV (reference sequence). CDR3 size: 15 residues. Trimming at V came to 3 bases and at J to 1 base, leaving 4 bases not matched to a gene. TCR beta CDR3 regions were amplified from RNA transcripts. First-round RT-PCR with HTBI primers amplified the TCR CDR3 region. TCRdb reprocessed the multiplex PCR reads via MiXCR and lists one record per CDR3 protein. The sample includes more than 500,000 distinct CDR3 sequences, 15% to 20% seen only once; the top ten take 3.5% to 4%.

The chain uses TRBV27 and TRBJ2-3, with 7 positions matching TRBD2. This TCR was sampled from a woman in her 30s with Graves' hyperthyroidism. Sequencing was done on a sample of blood. The CDR3 reads CASSFGGGRTDTQYF. Here the CDR3 DNA reads TGTGCCAGCAGTTTCGGGGGAGGGCGCACAGATACGCAGTATTTT.